This entry lists 21 T cell receptor beta chains sequenced from one sample in a study of Tregs in tolerant kidney transplant recipients (dated 2019 in TCRdb). Libraries were constructed by the immunoSEQ multiplex PCR assay. Drawn from immuneACCESS, this table holds only the in-frame rearrangements with V and J called that TCRdb kept. Clones are partly lost; checked studies trace under half to an unresolved V gene and leave the rest unexplained. Counted in this sample were around 9,800 clones; 91% of them appeared once. The ten largest clonotypes hold 5% to 7.5% of the sample. These TCRs are of unknown antigen specificity. The sample's time point label, in plain terms: blood sample drawn before combined kidney and bone marrow transplant. The sample was Tregs from blood cultured with allogeneic cells, taken before the transplant. Receptors were obtained from a human patient who received a combined kidney and bone marrow transplant.

As regards this clone: Within the sample, other DNA sequences also encode this same CDR3. The rearrangement uses TRBV9 and TRBJ1-3; TRBD1 might be the D (5 bases). This CDR3 has 15 amino acids. V was cut by 4 bases and J by 3 bases, with 14 bases left in between. Looked up from germline, CDR1 is SGDLS and CDR2 is YYNGEE. The CDR3 DNA sequence: TGTGCCAGCAGCCCTCGGGGGGGGGTTGGAAACACCATATATTTT. Translation: CASSPRGGVGNTIYF.

The chain carries TRBV5-4 and TRBJ1-2; 7 bases agree with TRBD1. This CDR3 has 13 amino acids. V trimming: 4 bases; J trimming: 6 bases; junction bases outside the gene matches: 6. The germline gives CDR1 SGHNT, CDR2 YYREEE (reference sequence). This chain's CDR3 is CASSRDRYDGYTF. DNA for the CDR3: TGTGCCAGCAGCCGGGACAGATACGATGGCTACACCTTC.

V usage is TRBV11-3 and J usage is TRBJ2-7, with 8 bases aligning to TRBD2. Trimming took 5 bases from V and 3 from J; bases not matched to a gene: 9. Per the germline V gene, CDR1 is SGHNT and CDR2 is YENEEA. The CDR3 extends over 15 amino acids. The CDR3 DNA reads TGTGCCAGCAGCCCTCCCGGGAGGGCCCACTACGAGCAGTACTTC. Protein product: CASSPPGRAHYEQYF.

The chain carries TRBV7-6 and TRBJ2-7, with 10 bases fitting TRBD2. J lost 3 bases, V lost 5 bases, and 7 bases had no gene match. Germline CDR1 is SGHVS and CDR2 is FNYEAQ. The CDR3 covers 15 residues. The CDR3 sequence: CASSQGSGGFYEQYF. The CDR3 nucleotides read TGTGCCAGCAGCCAGGGTAGCGGGGGGTTCTACGAGCAGTACTTC.

The genes are TRBV20-1 and TRBJ2-5; either TRBD1 or TRBD2 may fit D (5 bases each). Matching the DNA end better, TRBJ2-7 makes the J call doubtful. Germline loops: CDR1 DFQATT, CDR2 SNEGSKA (reference sequence). This CDR3 is 11 amino acids long. The CDR3 region has the DNA TGCAGTGCTAGGGGGGTGTACGAGCAGTACTTC. Residues: CSARGVYEQYF.

J is TRBJ2-3 and V is TRBV10-3, with TRBD2 as a possible D gene (6 bases). The CDR3 contains 15 residues. V lost 6 bases to trimming and J lost 3 bases, with 16 bases between them. Germline V lookup: CDR1 ENHRY, CDR2 SYGVKD. CDR3 in DNA: TGTGCCATCAGAGGGTGGGGGGAAGAAACAGATACGCAGTATTTT. Protein: CAIRGWGEETDTQYF.

This clone occurred a few times. The chain is built from TRBV4-2 and TRBJ1-2; D call uncertain. The germline V and J ends were trimmed by 5 bases and 5 bases, with 9 bases remaining between them. The CDR3 loop spans 12 amino acids. The V gene's germline CDR1 is LGHNA and CDR2 YNFKEQ. DNA for the CDR3: TGTGCCAGCAGCTTTCGGGGTTATGGCTACACCTTC. This codes for CASSFRGYGYTF.

The rearrangement links TRBV9 to TRBJ2-7; tentatively, D is TRBD1 or TRBD2 (5 bases each). CDR1 is SGDLS and CDR2 is YYNGEE in the germline V gene. With 2 bases removed from V and 6 bases from J, the gap between germline ends came to 15 bases. This CDR3 has 14 residues. CDR3 sequence reads: CASSVGGAGFEQYF. The CDR3 nucleotides read TGTGCCAGCAGCGTTGGGGGAGCAGGGTTCGAGCAGTACTTC. Variable domain in full (rest from reference TRBV9 and TRBJ2-7): DSGVTQTPKHLITATGQRVTLRCSPRSGDLSVYWYQQSLDQGLQFLIQYYNGEERAKGNILERFSAQQFPDLHSELNLSSLELGDSALYFCASSVGGAGFEQYFGPGTRLTVT.

This chain joins TRBV6-6 and TRBJ2-4; TRBD1 aligns across 8 bases. After removal of 4 bases from V and 15 bases from J, the junction contained 17 bases not matched to a gene. This CDR3 has 15 amino acids. Germline V gene sequence: CDR1 MNHNY, CDR2 SVGAGI (reference sequence). CDR3 in amino acids: CASSFTGTGTTAGYF. CDR3 DNA: TGTGCCAGCAGTTTTACCGGGACAGGAACCACCGCGGGGTACTTC.

The gene calls are TRBV19 and TRBJ1-5; 7 bases fit TRBD1. The trim removed 2 bases at V and 1 base at J, leaving 2 bases unmatched. CDR1 and CDR2 (germline): LNHDA, SQIVND (reference sequence). CDR3 size: 15 residues. The CDR3 sequence: CASSITGASNQPQHF. CDR3 DNA: TGTGCCAGTAGTATAACAGGGGCAAGCAATCAGCCCCAGCATTTT.

The rearrangement links TRBV2 to TRBJ1-2; TRBD1 might be the D (5 bases). The CDR3 totals 13 residues. V was pared by 4 bases and J by 4 bases, with 10 bases between. Germline CDR1 and CDR2: SNHLY and FYNNEI. The CDR3 loop is CASSVGRAYGYTF. For the CDR3, the DNA is TGTGCCAGCAGTGTCGGCAGGGCCTATGGCTACACCTTC. The variable domain in full, completed from reference TRBV2 and TRBJ1-2, reads EPEVTQTPSHQVTQMGQEVILRCVPISNHLYFYWYRQILGQKVEFLVSFYNNEISEKSEIFDDQFSVERPDGSNFTLKIRSTKLEDSAMYFCASSVGRAYGYTFGSGTRLTVV.

The J gene is TRBJ2-3, the V gene TRBV5-1; 10 nucleotides align to TRBD2. Germline loops: CDR1 SGHRS, CDR2 YFSETQ. Trimming cost V 4 bases and J 6 bases; bases outside gene matches: 8. The CDR3 contains 15 residues. The CDR3 loop is CASSNLAGEFDTQYF. CDR3 DNA sequence: TGCGCCAGCAGCAACCTAGCGGGAGAGTTTGATACGCAGTATTTT.

The chain joins TRBV5-8 to TRBJ2-5; no reliable D call. The V gene lost 0 bases and the J gene lost 7 bases, with 7 bases spanning the gap. CDR3 length: 12 amino acids. The germline gives CDR1 SGHTS, CDR2 YDEGEE. CDR3 in amino acids: CASSLDRLTQYF. CDR3 DNA sequence: TGTGCCAGCAGCTTGGATCGCTTGACCCAGTACTTC.

This clone was recorded once. The chain has TRBV10-3 and TRBJ2-6; 8 bases align to TRBD1. Germline CDR1 ENHRY, CDR2 SYGVKD. The CDR3 is made up of 16 amino acids. Trimming removed 10 bases from V and 0 bases from J; junction bases left unmatched: 8. In nucleotides, the CDR3 is TGTGCCAGTCGACAGGGGTCTATCTCTGGGGCCAACGTCCTGACTTTC. This sequence encodes CASRQGSISGANVLTF.

V usage is TRBV28 and J usage is TRBJ1-6; D is undetermined. V shed 11 bases and J shed 6 bases, with 14 bases lying between them. This CDR3 region has 13 residues. The germline V gene has CDR1 MDHEN and CDR2 SYDVKM. The CDR3: CALSGSGNSPLHF. DNA for the CDR3: TGTGCCTTATCCGGGTCGGGTAATTCACCCCTCCACTTT.

The chain has TRBV27 and TRBJ2-6, with D unresolved. The V end was cut by 0 bases, the J end by 0 bases, with 9 bases between. The CDR3 extends over 17 amino acids. Germline CDR1 is MNHEY and CDR2 is SMNVEV (reference sequence). CDR3 in DNA: TGTGCCAGCAGTTTATCGGTCCCTCTCTCTGGGGCCAACGTCCTGACTTTC. Its translation: CASSLSVPLSGANVLTF.

The V call is TRBV7-2, the J call TRBJ1-1; D perhaps matches TRBD1 (5 bases). The CDR3 spans 14 residues. V was shortened by 1 base and J by 8 bases, with 14 bases between the two germline ends. Germline lookup yields CDR1 SGHTA and CDR2 FQGNSA. CDR3 residues: CASSLDLRVDEAFF. The CDR3 DNA reads as TGTGCCAGCAGCTTAGATCTCAGGGTCGACGAAGCTTTCTTT.

CDR3 in amino acids: CASSRGGVHEQYF. CDR3 nucleotides: TGTGCCAGCAGCCGTGGGGGGGTCCACGAGCAGTACTTC. The chain joins TRBV7-2 to TRBJ2-7, with 7 bases matching TRBD2. The trim removed 5 bases at V and 5 bases at J, leaving 6 bases unmatched. Per the germline V gene, CDR1 is SGHTA and CDR2 is FQGNSA. The CDR3 has 13 residues.

This chain links TRBV11-1 with TRBJ1-2, with TRBD1 as a possible D gene (6 bases). In germline, CDR1 is SGHAT, CDR2 FQDESV (reference sequence). The CDR3 extends over 14 amino acids. V lost 2 bases, J lost 6 bases, and 13 bases lay in between. CDR3 in amino acids: CASSLSGAGNGYTF. For the CDR3, the DNA is TGTGCCAGCAGCTTATCAGGGGCAGGGAATGGCTACACCTTC.

The V and J genes are TRBV5-1 and TRBJ1-2, with D possibly matching TRBD1 (5 bases). Trimming stripped 0 bases from V and 7 bases from J, with 10 bases between. The CDR3 spans 13 residues. CDR1 and CDR2 from the germline V gene are SGHRS and YFSETQ. In nucleotides, the CDR3 is TGCGCCAGCAGCTTGGGGGCAGACAGTGGCTACACCTTC. It specifies CASSLGADSGYTF.

This sequence joins TRBV6-4 and TRBJ1-6; D may be TRBD1 (6 bases). CDR1 and CDR2 (germline): MRHNA, SNTAGT. V shed 3 bases and J shed 8 bases, with 8 bases lying between them. This CDR3 has 13 residues. The CDR3 DNA reads as TGTGCCAGCAGTGAACAGGGATATTCACCCCTCCACTTT. It encodes CASSEQGYSPLHF.